The sequence of this T cell receptor beta chain was determined in a study of T cells in Graves' hyperthyroidism and ophthalmopathy. Study-level results: From stable hyperthyroidism, ophthalmopathy was separated by a 13 V-J model.

Points on this clonotype: The antigen is unknown.

Each ophthalmopathy patient scored at least 3 on the Clinical Activity Score and at least 4 on NOSPECS grade, with duration under 3 months. Orbital computed tomography and thyroid ultrasound, together with serum TRAb and thyroxine and clinical symptoms, were used for diagnoses. RNA transcripts provided the source from which TCR beta CDR3 regions were amplified. Using the HTBI primer set, a first-round RT-PCR was run on the TCR CDR3. TCRdb re-analysed the multiplex PCR reads in MiXCR, keeping a single row per CDR3 protein. The sample holds about 600,000 distinct CDR3 sequences; 16% are singletons and the top ten take roughly 3.3%. CDR1 and CDR2 from the germline V gene are SGHRS and YFSETQ. V lost 3 bases and J lost 7; bases outside the gene matches: 3. The CDR3 has 13 amino acids.

The sequence was collected from a woman aged 35 to 49 with Graves' ophthalmopathy. This chain joins TRBV5-1 and TRBJ1-4; 7 bases map to TRBD1. The specimen sequenced was blood. CDR3 loop: CASSSGGSEKLFF. The CDR3 bases are TGCGCCAGCAGCTCAGGGGGTAGTGAAAAACTGTTTTTT.